This T cell receptor (beta chain) emerged from a study of control samples from healthy donors and cancer patients. Only in-frame clones appear in the TCRdb table, and some are missing; sequencing was by immunoSEQ multiplex PCR. The table lists approximately 65,000 clones, nearly 90% of them singletons. This CDR3 is built from 14 residues. Germline V gene data show CDR1 as GTSNPN and CDR2 as SVGIG (reference sequence). Trimming took off 1 base at V and 4 bases at J, with 13 bases between the two ends. The chain recombines TRBV30 with TRBJ1-2; no definite D call. Sequencing was done on a sample of PBMCs. The sequence was obtained from a man in his 60s with lung cancer. CDR3 loop: CAWSEQPGLYGYTF. As DNA, the CDR3 is TGTGCCTGGAGTGAACAGCCAGGCCTCTATGGCTACACCTTC.